This entry is about one TCR beta chain. Its target is unknown. Vbeta (60) and Jbeta (13) primers were used in the PCR. Sequencing was performed with immunoSEQ multiplex PCR; in TCRdb, only in-frame clones are kept and a portion is missing. The sample lists 120,000 or so clones, under 85% seen once, with nearly 6% in the top ten. These data are taken from a study of cytomegalovirus exposure and HLA in healthy donors. General study results and limits: An apparent linkage of common viral pathogens to several of the most significant clusters emerged in a later analysis. Indistinguishable V segments, including TRBV6-2 and TRBV6-3, were excluded. Across all donors, roughly uniform sequencing depth was an assumption of the presence/absence analyses.

Trimming cost V 3 bases and J 8 bases; bases outside gene matches: 4. The CDR3 totals 13 residues. The germline gives CDR1 SGHNT, CDR2 YENEEA. Sequencing input: PBMCs. This chain links TRBV11-3 with TRBJ1-1; 9 nucleotides align to TRBD1. The TCR originated in a woman between 50 and 59 years old in good health and CMV-seropositive. The CDR3: CASSLRGTGEAFF. CDR3 bases: TGTGCCAGCAGCTTGCGCGGGACAGGGGAAGCTTTCTTT.